This T cell receptor (beta chain) emerged from a study of shared clonotypes between healthy human individuals. Everyone who donated was a Caucasian adult who lived in Nashville, Tennessee. Assay used: immunoSEQ multiplex PCR; TCRdb lists only in-frame clones, some missing. The sample includes about 2.3 million clones, roughly 93% of them seen just once. The CDR3 length is 18 residues. In germline, CDR1 is SGHTA, CDR2 FQGTGA. V lost 5 bases, J lost 3 bases, and 11 bases stayed unmatched. The chain carries TRBV7-3 and TRBJ2-1; 12 bases are shared with TRBD2. This receptor was identified in a man in his late teens or twenties in good health. Some clones in this sample may be carry-over from other donors' samples. Source material: naive CD4+ T cells from PBMCs. As for subset: CD45RA+ positively selected. The DNA for the CDR3 is TGTGCCAGCAGCCTATCTGGACTAGCGGGATCCTACTACAATGAGCAGTTCTTC. Residues: CASSLSGLAGSYYNEQFF.